The entry below describes one TCR beta chain. Data came from immunoSEQ multiplex PCR; TCRdb stores just in-frame clones and leaves some out. The table has around 130,000 clones, roughly 90% seen once; the top ten hold approximately 12%. PCR or immunohistochemistry showed mismatch repair deficiency in every enrolled patient. The TCR-sequenced patients were a few responders to pembrolizumab. The data belong to a study of PD-1 blockade in mismatch repair-deficient tumors. Germline V gene lookup returns CDR1 SNHLY and CDR2 FYNNEI. This CDR3 region has 14 residues. V lost 2 bases and J lost 7, with 14 bases in between.

The chain recombines TRBV2 with TRBJ1-1, with D unresolved. The TCR was taken from an adult with mismatch repair-deficient cancer. Specimen: peripheral blood, collected 70 to 73 weeks after starting pembrolizumab. This chain's CDR3 is CASSERNTKDEAFF. CDR3 nucleotides: TGTGCCAGCAGTGAAAGGAATACCAAGGATGAAGCTTTCTTT.